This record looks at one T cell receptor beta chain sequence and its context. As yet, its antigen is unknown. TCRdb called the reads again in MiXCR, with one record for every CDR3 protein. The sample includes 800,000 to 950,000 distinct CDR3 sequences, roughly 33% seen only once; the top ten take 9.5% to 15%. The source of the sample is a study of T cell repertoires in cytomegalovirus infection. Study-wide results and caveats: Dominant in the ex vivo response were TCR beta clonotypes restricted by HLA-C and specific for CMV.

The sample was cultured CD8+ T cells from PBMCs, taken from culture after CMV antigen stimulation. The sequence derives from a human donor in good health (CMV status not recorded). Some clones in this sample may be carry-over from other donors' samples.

Here the CDR3 DNA reads TGTGCCATCAGTGAGTCGATGGGACAGGGATGGGAGCAGTACGTC. It codes for CAISESMGQGWEQYV. The chain links TRBV10-3 to TRBJ2-7, with 9 positions matching TRBD1. J was trimmed by 7 bases and V by 0 bases; bases with no gene match: 7. This CDR3 spans 15 amino acids. Germline loops: CDR1 ENHRY, CDR2 SYGVKD.